This T cell receptor beta chain was sequenced during a study of shared clonotypes between healthy human individuals. The repertoire was sequenced with immunoSEQ multiplex PCR; TCRdb's copy has only in-frame clones and lacks some. The sample carries 2 million to 2.5 million clones, approximately 93% recorded once. For this clone: Other DNA sequences in this specimen translate into the identical CDR3.

This receptor was obtained from a man younger than 30 in good health. Some clones in this sample may be carry-over from other donors' samples. Sequencing was performed on naive CD4+ T cells from PBMCs. The subset denotes: CD45RA+ positively selected.

The CDR3 DNA follows: TGTGCCAGCAGCTTAGGGGCGAACACTGAAGCTTTCTTT. Protein: CASSLGANTEAFF. V gene TRBV7-6 combines with J gene TRBJ1-1; D unclear. Trimming shortened V by 1 base and J by 1 base, and 4 bases separated the two germline ends. The CDR3 is 13 residues long. Germline CDR1 reads SGHVS; CDR2 reads FNYEAQ.